Listed below are T cell receptor beta chains from one sample, sequenced in a study of shared clonotypes between healthy human individuals. Data came from immunoSEQ multiplex PCR; TCRdb stores just in-frame clones and leaves some out. Of 2 million to 3 million clones listed, roughly 93% are singletons. The sample comprised naive CD4+ T cells from PBMCs. The origin of the receptors is a man aged 18 to 35 in good health. Some clones in this sample may be carry-over from other donors' samples. The CDR3 runs from the conserved cysteine through the conserved F or W.

V gene: TRBV20-1; J gene: TRBJ1-1; CDR3 length: 11; CDR3 protein: CSAGEETEAFF
V gene: TRBV7-8; J gene: TRBJ2-5; CDR3 length: 15; CDR3 protein: CASSIGALGGETQYF
V gene: TRBV11-2; J gene: TRBJ2-7; CDR3 length: 12; CDR3 protein: CASSLDRGKQYF
V gene: TRBV2; J gene: TRBJ1-1; CDR3 length: 14; CDR3 protein: CASNRQGMNTEAFF
V gene: TRBV19; J gene: TRBJ1-1; CDR3 length: 12; CDR3 protein: CASSSGRTEAFF
V gene: TRBV5-8; J gene: TRBJ1-2; CDR3 length: 15; CDR3 protein: CASSMGQRADDGYTF
V gene: TRBV9; J gene: TRBJ2-1; CDR3 length: 15; CDR3 protein: CASSFGTSGRNEQFF
V gene: TRBV28; J gene: TRBJ1-4; CDR3 length: 14; CDR3 protein: CASSPDRVREKLFF
V gene: TRBV6-1; J gene: TRBJ2-7; CDR3 length: 12; CDR3 protein: CASSEQMYEQYF
V gene: TRBV16; J gene: TRBJ2-2; CDR3 length: 14; CDR3 protein: CASSRTANTGELFF
V gene: TRBV11-2; J gene: TRBJ2-1; CDR3 length: 17; CDR3 protein: CASSPTSGASGSYEQFF
V gene: TRBV4-3; J gene: TRBJ1-2; CDR3 length: 15; CDR3 protein: CASSQDLGHNYGYTF
V gene: TRBV29-1; J gene: TRBJ1-1; CDR3 length: 14; CDR3 protein: CSVAWSGVGAEAFF
V gene: TRBV4-3; J gene: TRBJ2-6; CDR3 length: 16; CDR3 protein: CAAGQGHLSGANVLTF
V gene: TRBV5-1; J gene: TRBJ2-3; CDR3 length: 15; CDR3 protein: CASSFLGGRTDTQYF
V gene: TRBV7-3; J gene: TRBJ2-1; CDR3 length: 15; CDR3 protein: CASSVRTGGVKEQFF
V gene: TRBV7-2; J gene: TRBJ1-2; CDR3 length: 16; CDR3 protein: CASSPVPGQNNYGYTF
V gene: TRBV9; J gene: TRBJ1-2; CDR3 length: 17; CDR3 protein: CASSVAPEGDSSYGYTF
V gene: TRBV6-1; J gene: TRBJ2-7; CDR3 length: 14; CDR3 protein: CASSPLELSYEQYF
V gene: TRBV7-2; J gene: TRBJ2-2; CDR3 length: 14; CDR3 protein: CATRGRPNTGELFF
V gene: TRBV6-1; J gene: TRBJ1-2; CDR3 length: 14; CDR3 protein: CASSATGSGYGYTF
V gene: TRBV9; J gene: TRBJ2-2; CDR3 length: 16; CDR3 protein: CASSVVAGGETGELFF
V gene: TRBV27; J gene: TRBJ1-1; CDR3 length: 14; CDR3 protein: CASSDRASVTEAFF
V gene: TRBV5-1; J gene: TRBJ2-1; CDR3 length: 15; CDR3 protein: CASCGWGETGNEQFF
V gene: TRBV6-6; J gene: TRBJ2-5; CDR3 length: 16; CDR3 protein: CASSYSGQGFRETQYF
V gene: TRBV2; J gene: TRBJ2-7; CDR3 length: 11; CDR3 protein: CASSSSYEQYF
V gene: TRBV11-3; J gene: TRBJ1-1; CDR3 length: 14; CDR3 protein: CASSFRGVDTEAFF
V gene: TRBV11-3; J gene: TRBJ2-3; CDR3 length: 18; CDR3 protein: CASSPGLAGGMSTDTQYF
V gene: TRBV7-9; J gene: TRBJ2-1; CDR3 length: 12; CDR3 protein: CASSPWTPEQFF
V gene: TRBV6-5; J gene: TRBJ1-2; CDR3 length: 9; CDR3 protein: CATGGEETF
V gene: TRBV7-6; J gene: TRBJ1-1; CDR3 length: 16; CDR3 protein: CASSLAPGGMNTEAFF
V gene: TRBV2; J gene: TRBJ2-5; CDR3 length: 14; CDR3 protein: CASSEGRLQETQYF
V gene: TRBV4-1; J gene: TRBJ2-5; CDR3 length: 14; CDR3 protein: CASRDQGARETQYF
V gene: TRBV5-8; J gene: TRBJ2-3; CDR3 length: 18; CDR3 protein: CASSLTGAFAGPTDTQYF
V gene: TRBV10-3; J gene: TRBJ2-7; CDR3 length: 15; CDR3 protein: CAISEGVLYGYEQYF
V gene: TRBV6-1; J gene: TRBJ1-1; CDR3 length: 15; CDR3 protein: CASSEIGRGGTEAFF
V gene: TRBV28; J gene: TRBJ2-7; CDR3 length: 13; CDR3 protein: CASSLRTFYEQYF
V gene: TRBV28; J gene: TRBJ1-2; CDR3 length: 12; CDR3 protein: CASSQLNYGYTF
V gene: TRBV7-2; J gene: TRBJ2-3; CDR3 length: 19; CDR3 protein: CASSSQPPRLAGITDTQYF
V gene: TRBV28; J gene: TRBJ2-7; CDR3 length: 16; CDR3 protein: CASSSDWGGPRREQYF
V gene: TRBV30; J gene: TRBJ2-2; CDR3 length: 15; CDR3 protein: CARKRSGANTGELFF
V gene: TRBV5-1; J gene: TRBJ2-2; CDR3 length: 14; CDR3 protein: CASSFLQNTGELFF
V gene: TRBV6-6; J gene: TRBJ2-3; CDR3 length: 15; CDR3 protein: CASSYPTDGADTQYF
V gene: TRBV29-1; J gene: TRBJ2-3; CDR3 length: 16; CDR3 protein: CSVEDPGQGSTDTQYF
V gene: TRBV6-1; J gene: TRBJ1-2; CDR3 length: 14; CDR3 protein: CASSLGPGDYGYTF